This T cell receptor (beta chain) stems from a study of CD4 T cells in relation to SARS-CoV-2 and coronaviruses. Findings and limits, study-wide: Compared with monoreactive clones, crossreactive clones showed significantly weaker SARS-CoV-2 expansion.

Sequenced by immunoSEQ multiplex PCR; TCRdb stores in-frame clones only, minus some. The repertoire holds 20,000 to 30,000 clones, with less than 85% as singletons. CD4+ T cells from unexposed donors were obtained before the COVID-19 pandemic (2011-2018). The cells were cultured for 9 to 11 days before CD4+ T cells were isolated. Germline V lookup: CDR1 SGHTA, CDR2 FQGNSA. The CDR3 has 15 amino acids. Trimming cost V 5 bases and J 5 bases, with 16 bases left between them. In regard to this clone: As yet, its antigen is unknown.

The sequencing sample was made of CD4+ T cells from PBMCs, cultured in vitro. The chain carries TRBV7-2 and TRBJ2-1; weak D call: TRBD1 (7 bases). This clonotype was sampled from a human donor in good health. CDR3 sequence reads: CASSQGGLLNNEQFF. Here the CDR3 DNA reads TGTGCCAGCAGCCAGGGGGGACTCCTTAACAATGAGCAGTTCTTC. Based on the CDR3 plus reference TRBV7-2 and TRBJ2-1, the full variable domain is GAGVSQSPSNKVTEKGKDVELRCDPISGHTALYWYRQSLGQGLEFLIYFQGNSAPDKSGLPSDRFSAERTGGSVSTLTIQRTQQEDSAVYLCASSQGGLLNNEQFFGPGTRLTVL.